Listed below are T cell receptor beta chains from one sample, sequenced in a study of cytomegalovirus exposure and HLA in healthy donors. Assay used: immunoSEQ multiplex PCR; TCRdb lists only in-frame clones, some missing. In the table there are 100,000 to 150,000 clones, roughly 71% of which are singletons. The specimen sequenced was PBMCs. All receptors derive from a woman aged 40-49 years in good health and CMV-seronegative. CDR3s include the opening cysteine and the closing phenylalanine or tryptophan. D genes are given only for firm matches. Clone size, where shown, is once, few, many, or a class for clones that have expanded.

TRBJ1-1	NA	NA	TRBV4-2	CASSQDWGGTEAFF	TGTGCCAGCAGCCAAGATTGGGGGGGGACTGAAGCTTTCTTT
TRBJ1-5	NA	few	TRBV11-2	CASSLGGGQPQHF	TGTGCCAGCAGCTTAGGGGGGGGACAGCCCCAGCATTTT
TRBJ1-5	TRBD1	once	TRBV7-2	CASSTWGQGNQPQHF	TGTGCCAGCAGCACCTGGGGACAGGGCAATCAGCCCCAGCATTTT
TRBJ2-7	NA	NA	TRBV6-5	CASSYSGRVPPYEQYF	TGTGCCAGCAGTTACTCGGGTCGGGTGCCCCCTTACGAGCAGTACTTC
TRBJ1-2	NA	once	TRBV6-1	CASSDSYGYTF	TGTGCCAGCAGTGACAGCTATGGCTACACCTTC
TRBJ1-4	TRBD1	NA	TRBV5-1	CASSLAGTASNEKLFF	TGCGCCAGCAGCTTGGCCGGGACAGCCTCTAATGAAAAACTGTTTTTT
TRBJ1-4	TRBD1	NA	TRBV6-5	CASSGQVPNEKLFF	TGTGCCAGCAGTGGACAGGTTCCCAATGAAAAACTGTTTTTT
TRBJ1-2	NA	few	TRBV19	CASSIVTPGHGYTF	TGTGCCAGTAGTATAGTCACGCCCGGTCACGGCTACACCTTC
TRBJ2-7	NA	NA	TRBV4-2	CASSPRDISYEQYF	TGTGCCAGCAGCCCCCGGGACATCTCCTACGAGCAGTACTTC
TRBJ2-7	NA	NA	TRBV6-5	CASSYQGYEQYF	TGTGCCAGCAGTTACCAGGGTTACGAGCAGTACTTC
TRBJ2-5	NA	NA	TRBV21-1	CASSIPRTGRQETQYF	TGTGCCAGCAGCATACCCAGGACAGGGCGACAAGAGACCCAGTACTTC
TRBJ2-1	NA	NA	TRBV7-9	CASSFDRVSYNEQFF	TGTGCCAGCAGCTTCGACAGAGTCTCCTACAATGAGCAGTTCTTC
TRBJ1-2	NA	NA	TRBV15	CATSGYSTGGYTF	TGTGCCACTTCAGGGTACTCTACTGGTGGCTACACCTTC
TRBJ2-1	NA	NA	TRBV7-3	CASSSQGENEQFF	TGTGCCAGCAGCTCACAGGGTGAAAATGAGCAGTTCTTC
TRBJ1-6	TRBD1	few	TRBV12-5	CASGIGQGGNSPLHF	TGTGCTAGTGGTATCGGACAGGGAGGGAATTCACCCCTCCACTTT
TRBJ1-1	NA	NA	TRBV11-2	CASSTTGSYVGAEAFF	TGTGCCAGCAGCACAACCGGGAGCTATGTTGGGGCTGAAGCTTTCTTT
TRBJ1-2	NA	NA	TRBV28	CASSPQGFTYGYTF	TGTGCCAGCAGTCCCCAGGGGTTTACCTATGGCTACACCTTC
TRBJ2-1	TRBD2	NA	TRBV7-7	CASSLAGGQQFF	TGTGCTAGCAGCTTAGCGGGGGGACAGCAGTTCTTC
TRBJ2-1	NA	NA	TRBV13	CASSLRPDNYNEQFF	TGTGCCAGCAGCTTACGACCGGACAATTACAATGAGCAGTTCTTC
TRBJ2-4	NA	NA	TRBV5-6	CASSLEVLGQLNIQYF	TGTGCCAGCAGCTTGGAGGTTTTGGGACAACTCAACATTCAGTACTTC
TRBJ1-1	TRBD1	NA	TRBV5-6	CASSQKAGGYTEAFF	TGTGCCAGCAGCCAGAAGGCAGGGGGCTACACTGAAGCTTTCTTT
TRBJ2-1	TRBD1	NA	TRBV5-4	CASSDYRGREQFF	TGTGCCAGCAGCGACTACAGGGGACGAGAGCAGTTCTTC
TRBJ1-1	NA	NA	TRBV13	CASSLGGVMNTEAFF	TGTGCCAGCAGCTTAGGCGGAGTTATGAACACTGAAGCTTTCTTT
TRBJ1-4	TRBD1	NA	TRBV10-3	CAISERDDRGGEKLFF	TGTGCCATCAGTGAGAGGGATGACAGGGGAGGGGAAAAACTGTTTTTT
TRBJ2-5	NA	NA	TRBV2	CASKEGGVQETQYF	TGTGCCAGCAAGGAAGGGGGTGTCCAGGAGACCCAGTACTTC
TRBJ1-1	NA	NA	TRBV28	CASSPPRESEAFF	TGTGCCAGCAGTCCCCCTCGGGAGAGTGAAGCTTTCTTT
TRBJ1-6	TRBD1	NA	TRBV4-1	CASSPGDRNNSPLHF	TGCGCCAGCAGCCCTGGGGACAGAAATAATTCACCCCTCCACTTT
TRBJ2-7	NA	NA	TRBV10-1	CASSESGGAAPYEQYF	TGCGCCAGCAGTGAGTCTGGAGGGGCCGCCCCCTACGAGCAGTACTTC
TRBJ1-5	NA	NA	TRBV6-5	CASSSSGVNQPQHF	TGTGCCAGCAGTTCTTCAGGGGTCAATCAGCCCCAGCATTTT
TRBJ2-1	TRBD2	NA	TRBV5-4	CASSRAGGPDYTYNEQFF	TGTGCCAGCAGCCGTGCGGGGGGACCCGATTATACCTACAATGAGCAGTTCTTC
TRBJ2-2	NA	NA	TRBV19	CASKVGIMNTGELFF	TGTGCCAGTAAGGTGGGCATAATGAACACCGGGGAGCTGTTTTTT
TRBJ1-2	NA	NA	TRBV4-1	CASSQDPKGYTF	TGCGCCAGCAGTCAAGATCCCAAAGGCTACACCTTC
TRBJ1-1	NA	NA	TRBV7-3	CASSQEMNTEAFF	TGTGCCAGCTCGCAGGAAATGAACACTGAAGCTTTCTTT
TRBJ1-2	TRBD1	NA	TRBV10-3	CAITSPGQGNYGYTF	TGTGCCATCACATCACCGGGACAGGGGAACTATGGCTACACCTTC
TRBJ2-7	TRBD2	NA	TRBV4-3	CASSQDTSVPYEQYF	TGCGCCAGCAGCCAAGATACTAGCGTACCTTACGAGCAGTACTTC